This T cell receptor beta chain emerged from a study of human T cells and chemical hapten exposure. For the study at large: Variation in per-sample TCR yields came mainly from small pooled library volume differences.

TCRdb independently ran MiXCR on the RACE reads; one entry per CDR3 protein. The data contain about 120,000 distinct CDR3 sequences, about 13% of them seen just once; the ten biggest clones take up 2.8%. Time point noted: pre-sensitization, week 0. Documented treatment: therapeutic diphenylcyclopropenone sensitization with weekly scalp DPC. Alopecia patients, 18 to 70 years old and DPC-suitable, served as donors. V gave up 3 bases and J gave up 3 bases, with 13 bases separating them. CDR1 is LGHNA and CDR2 is YSLEER in the germline V gene. CDR3 size: 15 residues. Study results and caveats: Once DPC sensitization occurred, TCRs above 1 in 1000 frequency showed no change.

This clonotype occurred a few times. What it binds is unknown. The sequences come from whole blood, collected in connection with sensitization to the hapten diphenylcyclopropenone (DPC). V and J are TRBV4-3 and TRBJ2-3; D perhaps matches TRBD2 (6 bases). The sequence was obtained from a woman aged 18-35 years with alopecia areata. Some clones in this sample may be carry-over from other donors' samples. The CDR3 region has the DNA TGCGCCAGCAGCCACCTTGCCGGGAGTACAGATACGCAGTATTTT. Translated, it gives CASSHLAGSTDTQYF.